This T cell receptor (beta chain) was found in a study of blood T cell repertoires in COVID-19. In the study overall: T cells, B-cell-depleted T cells, or PBMCs provided the cDNA or gDNA that served as material.

Original analysis: Scientists estimated how many nucleated cells there were by amplifying reference gene primers. Generated by immunoSEQ multiplex PCR, the TCRdb table keeps only in-frame clones and is missing some. V and J calls and clone size come straight from that table; D and trimming were deduced from the DNA. The sample lists around 260,000 clones; around 87% were seen once. After removal of 3 bases from V and 1 base from J, the junction contained 4 bases not matched to a gene. Germline V gene data show CDR1 as SGDLS and CDR2 as YYNGEE. The CDR3 spans 15 residues. This TCR derives from a woman aged 40 to 50 who had recovered from COVID-19. The sequenced sample was peripheral blood. The V gene is TRBV9, the J gene TRBJ2-1, with TRBD2 matching 7 bases. CDR3 nucleotides: TGTGCCAGCAGCGGAACTAGCGAATCCTACAATGAGCAGTTCTTC. It translates to CASSGTSESYNEQFF.